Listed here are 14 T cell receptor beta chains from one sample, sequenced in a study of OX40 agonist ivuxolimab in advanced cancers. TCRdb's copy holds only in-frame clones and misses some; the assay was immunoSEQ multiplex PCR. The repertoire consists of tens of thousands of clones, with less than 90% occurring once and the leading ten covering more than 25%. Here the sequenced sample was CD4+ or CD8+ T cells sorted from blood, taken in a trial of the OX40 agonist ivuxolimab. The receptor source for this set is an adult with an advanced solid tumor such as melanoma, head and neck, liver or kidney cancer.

CDR3 loop: CAISPTDLQPQHF. The CDR3 nucleotides read TGTGCCATCAGTCCGACAGACCTTCAGCCCCAGCATTTT. The chain is built from TRBV10-3 and TRBJ1-5, with a possible D match to TRBD1 (5 bases). V shed 5 bases and J shed 6 bases, with 11 bases lying between them. CDR3 length: 13 residues. Looked up from germline, CDR1 is ENHRY and CDR2 is SYGVKD.

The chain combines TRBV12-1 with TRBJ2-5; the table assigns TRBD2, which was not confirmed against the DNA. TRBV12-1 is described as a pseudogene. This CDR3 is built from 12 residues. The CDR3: CASSLMGGAPYF. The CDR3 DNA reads TGTGCCAGCAGCCTAATGGGGGGGGCCCCGTACTTC.

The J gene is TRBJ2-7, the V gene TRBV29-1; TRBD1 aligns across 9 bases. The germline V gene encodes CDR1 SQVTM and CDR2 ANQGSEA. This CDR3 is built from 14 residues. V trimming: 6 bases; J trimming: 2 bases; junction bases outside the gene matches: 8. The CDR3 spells CSVGDRVPTYEQYF. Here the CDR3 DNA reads TGCAGCGTGGGGGACAGGGTTCCCACCTACGAGCAGTACTTC.

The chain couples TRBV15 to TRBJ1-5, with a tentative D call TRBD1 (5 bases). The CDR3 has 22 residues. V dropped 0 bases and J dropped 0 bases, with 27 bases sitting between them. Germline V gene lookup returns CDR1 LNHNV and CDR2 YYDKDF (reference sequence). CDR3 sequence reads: CATSRERSGGPTDFLSNQPQHF. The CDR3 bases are TGTGCCACCAGCAGAGAGAGGTCGGGGGGACCGACTGATTTCCTTAGCAATCAGCCCCAGCATTTT.

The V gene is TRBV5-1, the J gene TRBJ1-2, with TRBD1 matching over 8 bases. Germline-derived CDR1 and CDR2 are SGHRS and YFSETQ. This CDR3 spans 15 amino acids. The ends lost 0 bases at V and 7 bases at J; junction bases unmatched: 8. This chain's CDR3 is CASSLEPGGAGGYTF. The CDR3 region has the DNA TGCGCCAGCAGCTTGGAACCAGGGGGCGCGGGTGGCTACACCTTC.

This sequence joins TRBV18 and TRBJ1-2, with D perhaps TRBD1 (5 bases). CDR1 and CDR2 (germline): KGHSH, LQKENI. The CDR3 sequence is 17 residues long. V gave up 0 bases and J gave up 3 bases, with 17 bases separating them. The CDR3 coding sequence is TGTGCCAGCTCACCACCCTCTCCCAATCCGGGGGACTATGGCTACACCTTC. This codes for CASSPPSPNPGDYGYTF.

The chain's CDR3 is CASSARDNFFYEQYF. The CDR3 DNA follows: TGTGCCAGCAGTGCTCGGGACAATTTTTTCTACGAGCAGTACTTC. This rearrangement joins TRBV27 to TRBJ2-7; a possible D gene is TRBD1 (6 bases). This CDR3 is built from 15 residues. Trimming took off 5 bases at V and 3 bases at J, with 17 bases between the two ends. Per the germline V gene, CDR1 is MNHEY and CDR2 is SMNVEV (reference sequence).

CDR3 coding DNA: TGTGCCAGTCGTCTCCAGGACAGGGCAGGCTACGAGCAGTACTTC. Amino acids: CASRLQDRAGYEQYF. V is TRBV5-6 and J is TRBJ2-7; 8 bases are a match to TRBD1. CDR1 SGHDT and CDR2 YYEEEE come from the germline V gene. The CDR3 totals 15 residues. V lost 8 bases, J lost 3 bases, and 13 bases stayed unmatched.

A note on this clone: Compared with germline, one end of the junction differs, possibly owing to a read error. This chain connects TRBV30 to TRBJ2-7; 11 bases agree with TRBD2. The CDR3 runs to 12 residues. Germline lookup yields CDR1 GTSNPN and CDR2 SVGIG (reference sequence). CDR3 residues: CAWSISGGAGFF. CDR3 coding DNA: TGTGCCTGGAGTATTAGCGGGGGGGCCGGATTCTTC.

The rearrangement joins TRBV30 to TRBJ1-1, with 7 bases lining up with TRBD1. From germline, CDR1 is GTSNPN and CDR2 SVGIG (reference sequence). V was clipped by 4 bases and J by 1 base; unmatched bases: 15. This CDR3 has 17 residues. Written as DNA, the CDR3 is TGTGCCTGGACCGGGGATCTCTCAGGGGGTACGAACACTGAAGCTTTCTTT. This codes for CAWTGDLSGGTNTEAFF. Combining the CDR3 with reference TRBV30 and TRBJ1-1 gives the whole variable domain SQTIHQWPATLVQPVGSPLSLECTVEGTSNPNLYWYRQAAGRGLQLLFYSVGIGQISSEVPQNLSASRPQDRQFILSSKKLLLSDSGFYLCAWTGDLSGGTNTEAFFGQGTRLTVV.

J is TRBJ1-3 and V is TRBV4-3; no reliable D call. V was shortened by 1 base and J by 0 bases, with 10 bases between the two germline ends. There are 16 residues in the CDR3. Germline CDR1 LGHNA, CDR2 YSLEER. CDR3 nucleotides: TGCGCCAGCAGCCAAGCGTTGAGAAGCTCTGGAAACACCATATATTTT. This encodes CASSQALRSSGNTIYF.

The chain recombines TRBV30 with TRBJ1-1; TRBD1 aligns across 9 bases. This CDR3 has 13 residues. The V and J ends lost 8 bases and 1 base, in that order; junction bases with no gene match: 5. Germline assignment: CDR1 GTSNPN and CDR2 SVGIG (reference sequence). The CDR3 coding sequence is TGTGCCGCGGACAGGGGTACGAACACTGAAGCTTTCTTT. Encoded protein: CAADRGTNTEAFF.

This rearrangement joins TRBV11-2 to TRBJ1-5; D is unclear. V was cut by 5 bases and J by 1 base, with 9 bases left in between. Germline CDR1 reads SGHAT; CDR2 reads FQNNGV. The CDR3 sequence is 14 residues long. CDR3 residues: CASSLGRSNQPQHF. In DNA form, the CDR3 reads TGTGCCAGCAGCCTAGGACGGAGCAATCAGCCCCAGCATTTT.

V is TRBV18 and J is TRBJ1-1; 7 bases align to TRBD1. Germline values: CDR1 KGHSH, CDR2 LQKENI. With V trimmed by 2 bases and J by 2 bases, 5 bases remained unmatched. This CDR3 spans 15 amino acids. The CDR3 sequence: CASSPGTESNTEAFF. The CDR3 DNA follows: TGTGCCAGCTCACCAGGGACAGAGAGTAACACTGAAGCTTTCTTT.